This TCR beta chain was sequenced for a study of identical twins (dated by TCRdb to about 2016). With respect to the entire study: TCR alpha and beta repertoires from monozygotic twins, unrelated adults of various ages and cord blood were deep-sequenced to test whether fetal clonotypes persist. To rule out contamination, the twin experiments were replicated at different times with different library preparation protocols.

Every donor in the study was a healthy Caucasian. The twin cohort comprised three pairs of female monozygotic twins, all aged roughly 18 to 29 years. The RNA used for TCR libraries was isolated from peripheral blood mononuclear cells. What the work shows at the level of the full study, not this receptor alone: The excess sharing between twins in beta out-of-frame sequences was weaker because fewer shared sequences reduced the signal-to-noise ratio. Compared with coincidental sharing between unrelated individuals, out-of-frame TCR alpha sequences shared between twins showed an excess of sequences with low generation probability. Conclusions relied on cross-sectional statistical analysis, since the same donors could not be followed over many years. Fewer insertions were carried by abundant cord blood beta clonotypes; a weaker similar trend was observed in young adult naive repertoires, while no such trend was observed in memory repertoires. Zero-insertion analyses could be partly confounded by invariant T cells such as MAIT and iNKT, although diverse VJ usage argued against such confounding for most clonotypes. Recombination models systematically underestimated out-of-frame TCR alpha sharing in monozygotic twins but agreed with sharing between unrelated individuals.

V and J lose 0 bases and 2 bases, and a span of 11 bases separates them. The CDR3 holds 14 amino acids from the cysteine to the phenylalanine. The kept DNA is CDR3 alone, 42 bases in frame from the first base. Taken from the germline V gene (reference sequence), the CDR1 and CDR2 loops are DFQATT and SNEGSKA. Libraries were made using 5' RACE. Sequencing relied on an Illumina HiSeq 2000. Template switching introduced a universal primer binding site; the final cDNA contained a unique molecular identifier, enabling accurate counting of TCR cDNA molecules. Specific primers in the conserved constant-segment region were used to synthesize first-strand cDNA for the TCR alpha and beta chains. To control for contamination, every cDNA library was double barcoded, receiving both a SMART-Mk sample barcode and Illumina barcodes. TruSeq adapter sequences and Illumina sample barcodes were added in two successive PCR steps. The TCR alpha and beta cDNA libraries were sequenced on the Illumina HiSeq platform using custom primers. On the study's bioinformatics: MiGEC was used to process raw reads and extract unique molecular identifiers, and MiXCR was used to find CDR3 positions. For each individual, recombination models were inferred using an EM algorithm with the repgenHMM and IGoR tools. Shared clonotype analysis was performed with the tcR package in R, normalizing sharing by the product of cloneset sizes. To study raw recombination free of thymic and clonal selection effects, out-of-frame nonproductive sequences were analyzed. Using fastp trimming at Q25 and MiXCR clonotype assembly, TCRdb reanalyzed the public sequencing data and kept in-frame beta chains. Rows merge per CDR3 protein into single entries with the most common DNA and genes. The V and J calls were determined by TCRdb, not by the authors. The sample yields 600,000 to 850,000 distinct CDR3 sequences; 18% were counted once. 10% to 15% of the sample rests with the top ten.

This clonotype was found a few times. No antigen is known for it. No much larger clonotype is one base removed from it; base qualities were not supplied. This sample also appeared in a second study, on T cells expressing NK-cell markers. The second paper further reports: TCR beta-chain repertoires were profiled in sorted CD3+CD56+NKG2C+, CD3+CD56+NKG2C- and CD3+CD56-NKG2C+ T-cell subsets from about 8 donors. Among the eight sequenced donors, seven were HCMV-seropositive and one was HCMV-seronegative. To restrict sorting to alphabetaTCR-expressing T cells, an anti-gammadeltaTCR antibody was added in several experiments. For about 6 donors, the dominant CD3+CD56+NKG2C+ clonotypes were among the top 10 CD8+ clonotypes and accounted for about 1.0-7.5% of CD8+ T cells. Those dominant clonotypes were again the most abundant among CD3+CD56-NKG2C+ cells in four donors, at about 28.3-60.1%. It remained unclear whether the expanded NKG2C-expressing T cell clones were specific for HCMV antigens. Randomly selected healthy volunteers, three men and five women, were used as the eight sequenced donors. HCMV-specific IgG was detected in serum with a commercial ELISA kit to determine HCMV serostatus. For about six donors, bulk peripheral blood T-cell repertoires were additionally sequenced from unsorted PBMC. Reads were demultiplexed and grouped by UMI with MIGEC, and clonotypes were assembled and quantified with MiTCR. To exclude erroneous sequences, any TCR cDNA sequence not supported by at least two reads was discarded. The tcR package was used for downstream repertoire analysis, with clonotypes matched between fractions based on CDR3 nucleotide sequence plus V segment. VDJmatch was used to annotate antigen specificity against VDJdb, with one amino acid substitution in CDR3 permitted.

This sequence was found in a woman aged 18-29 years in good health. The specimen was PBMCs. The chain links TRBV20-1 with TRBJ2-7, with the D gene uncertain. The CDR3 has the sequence CSARDLNLTYEQYF. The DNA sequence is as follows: TGCAGTGCTAGAGATCTGAACCTAACCTACGAGCAGTACTTC.